Ten or more counts support the clone carrying this T cell receptor beta chain. The data were taken from a study of T-cell reconstitution after alpha-beta-depleted transplantation in children. Molecular barcoding with unique molecular identifiers was used for the TCRbeta library. Using its own MiXCR run on the PCR reads, TCRdb lists one record per CDR3 protein. The sample carries hundreds of thousands of distinct CDR3 sequences, around 9.5% recorded once. The ends were cut back, 5 bases at V and 5 bases at J, with 15 bases in the middle. From germline, CDR1 is MNHEY and CDR2 SMNVEV (reference sequence). The CDR3 length is 14 residues.

The rearrangement links TRBV27 to TRBJ2-5; D possibly corresponds to TRBD2 (6 bases). Here the sequenced sample was PBMCs from the stem cell graft donor, taken from the stem cell graft. The TCR originated in a human donor who donated a stem cell graft to a child with acute lymphoblastic leukemia. The CDR3 DNA reads TGTGCCAGCAGTCCCTTTAGCGGAGAGGAGACCCAGTACTTC. It yields the protein CASSPFSGEETQYF.